This record covers a single T cell receptor (beta chain). The antigen it binds to is not known. No clone much larger than this one lies a single base away; base qualities are absent. This record belongs to a study of Ad26.COV2.S vaccination and SARS-CoV-2 variants (dated by TCRdb to about 2021). Describing the broader study: Vaccine-arm donors came from COV1001, a multicentre, randomized, double-blind, placebo-controlled phase I-IIa trial of Ad26.COV2.S in healthy adults. Ad26.COV2.S was administered intramuscularly at a dose of 5x10^10 or 1x10^11 viral particles, either as one shot or as two shots given 56 days apart. TCRbeta repertoire sequencing was used to assess the specificity and breadth of SARS-CoV-2-reactive T cell receptors after Ad26.COV2.S vaccination. The TCR-sequenced set comprised approximately 32 samples: around 20 Ad26.COV2.S vaccine recipients, 5 placebo recipients and 8 SARS-CoV-2 convalescent individuals. Trial participants were randomized into five groups of five, in which low-dose or high-dose Ad26.COV2.S was given once or twice, or placebo was given on both occasions. Blinding of investigators to trial group allocation was maintained during experiments and outcome assessment.

The study at large found these results: Spike-specific TCR breadth was higher in Ad26.COV2.S recipients than in placebo recipients (P = 0.0014). After vaccination, substantial breadth of spike-specific CD8+ and CD4+ T cell responses was reported. The authors noted that total T cell responses may have been underestimated by the TCR breadth and depth analyses. Non-spike TCR breadth was comparable between vaccine and placebo recipients, consistent with the vaccine containing only spike. Comparing responses between vaccine doses or regimens was not something the study was powered to do.

The immunoSEQ Assay was the method used to sequence TCRbeta CDR3 regions. After extraction, genomic DNA underwent amplification by bias-controlled multiplex PCR, followed by high-throughput sequencing. The original pipeline was this. To quantify the absolute abundance of every unique TCRbeta CDR3 region, sequences were collapsed and filtered. T cell fraction was estimated by normalization of TCRbeta template counts to usable DNA, with usable DNA being measured through amplification of reference genes present in all nucleated cells. Repertoire TCRs were annotated as SARS-CoV-2-specific when V gene, CDR3 amino acid sequence and J gene were exactly matched to a known reactive TCR set. The reference SARS-CoV-2 TCR set was obtained from MIRA and was filtered for enrichment in COVID-19-positive ImmuneCODE repertoires, whereby public or cross-reactive TCRs were removed. Using the MIRA antigens, annotated TCRs were further analysed by specific ORF or by position within an ORF. Breadth was defined as annotated unique rearrangements over total unique productive rearrangements; depth was the summed frequency of those rearrangements. TCR breadth was compared between groups using two-sided Wilcoxon rank-sum tests. The table comes from immuneACCESS by way of TCRdb, which keeps in-frame sequences with V and J called. Part of the clones is missing from these tables; in studies checked, under half for an unresolved V gene and the rest for unknown reasons. The D gene and trimming were derived from the DNA, and the V and J assignments and clone size from that table. This sample holds around 320,000 clones; around four fifths were observed only once. The top ten hold 2% to 2.5% of the sample.

From the germline V gene, CDR1 is SGHRS and CDR2 is YFSETQ. From its cysteine to its phenylalanine, the CDR3 spans 16 amino acids. The CDR3 DNA has 48 bases and is translated from base 1. V loses 0 bases of germline sequence and J loses 2 bases, and the interval between the two ends is 14 bases. This sample's treatment or condition label indicates: over 15 received Ad26.COV2.S at low or high dose, single or two shots; about five received placebo; per-sample allocation not given. Repertoires of vaccine and placebo recipients were sequenced from samples collected on day 63 after the first injection. Cohort 1b enrolled about two dozen adults aged 18-55 years at a single site in Boston, USA, between 29 July and 7 August 2020. Ad26.COV2.S was a replication-incompetent adenovirus type 26 vector expressing a prefusion-stabilized SARS-CoV-2 spike protein from the original Wuhan strain.

Sequencing used peripheral blood, obtained in a trial of Ad26.COV2.S vaccine versus placebo. This receptor was taken from a person between 18 and 60 years old who received the Ad26.COV2.S COVID-19 vaccine or a placebo. The chain uses TRBV5-1 and TRBJ2-5; the D region may be TRBD1 or TRBD2, each matching 5 bases equally. The CDR3 region has the sequence CASSLGRTLLQETQYF. The nucleotide sequence reads TGCGCCAGCAGCTTGGGGAGGACACTTTTGCAAGAGACCCAGTACTTC.